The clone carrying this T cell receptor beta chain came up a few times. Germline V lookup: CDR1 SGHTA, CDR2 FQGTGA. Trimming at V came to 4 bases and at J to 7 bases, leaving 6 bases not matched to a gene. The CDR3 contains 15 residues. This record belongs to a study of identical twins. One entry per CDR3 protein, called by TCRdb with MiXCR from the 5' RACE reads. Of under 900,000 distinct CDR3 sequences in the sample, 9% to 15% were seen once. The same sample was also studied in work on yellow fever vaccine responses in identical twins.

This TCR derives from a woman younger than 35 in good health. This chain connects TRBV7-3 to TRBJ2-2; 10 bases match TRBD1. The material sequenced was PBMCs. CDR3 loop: CASSSQTGGNGELFF. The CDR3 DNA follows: TGTGCCAGCAGCTCCCAGACAGGGGGCAACGGGGAGCTGTTTTTT.